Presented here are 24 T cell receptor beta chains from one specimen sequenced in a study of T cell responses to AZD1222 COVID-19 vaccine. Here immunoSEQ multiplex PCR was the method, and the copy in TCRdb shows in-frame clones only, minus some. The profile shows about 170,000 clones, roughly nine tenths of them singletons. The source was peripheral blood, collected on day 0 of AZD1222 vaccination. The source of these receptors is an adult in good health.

The CDR3 reads CASHTGEQPQHF. The CDR3 DNA follows: TGTGCCAGCCATACAGGGGAGCAGCCCCAGCATTTT. The rearrangement uses TRBV18 and TRBJ1-5; TRBD1 agrees at 7 bases. The germline V gene has CDR1 KGHSH and CDR2 LQKENI. The CDR3 runs 12 residues. With V trimmed by 8 bases and J by 7 bases, 5 bases remained unmatched.

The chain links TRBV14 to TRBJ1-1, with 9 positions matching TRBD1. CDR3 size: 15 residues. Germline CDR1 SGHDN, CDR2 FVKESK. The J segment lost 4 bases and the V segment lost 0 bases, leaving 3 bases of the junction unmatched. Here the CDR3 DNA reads TGTGCCAGCAGCCAAGATTACAGGGGGCTCACTGAAGCTTTCTTT. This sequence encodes CASSQDYRGLTEAFF.

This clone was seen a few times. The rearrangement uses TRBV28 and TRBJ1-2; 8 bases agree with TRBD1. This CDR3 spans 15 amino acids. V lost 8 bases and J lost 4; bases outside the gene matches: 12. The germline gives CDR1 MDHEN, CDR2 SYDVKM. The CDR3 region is CASQLQGVLPYGYTF. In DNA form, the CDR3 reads TGTGCCAGCCAATTACAGGGGGTCCTCCCCTATGGCTACACCTTC.

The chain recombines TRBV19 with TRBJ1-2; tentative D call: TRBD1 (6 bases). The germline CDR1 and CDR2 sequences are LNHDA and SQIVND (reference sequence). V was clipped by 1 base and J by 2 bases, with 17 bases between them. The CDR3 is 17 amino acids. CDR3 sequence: CASSIALDSTVNYGYTF. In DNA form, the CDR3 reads TGTGCCAGTAGTATAGCCCTGGACAGCACGGTGAACTATGGCTACACCTTC.

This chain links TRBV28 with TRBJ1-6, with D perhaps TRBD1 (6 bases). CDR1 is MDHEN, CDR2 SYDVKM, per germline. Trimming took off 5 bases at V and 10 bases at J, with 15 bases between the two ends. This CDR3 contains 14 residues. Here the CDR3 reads CASSGKGEGSPLHF. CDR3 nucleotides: TGTGCCAGCAGTGGGAAGGGGGAAGGATCACCCCTCCACTTT.

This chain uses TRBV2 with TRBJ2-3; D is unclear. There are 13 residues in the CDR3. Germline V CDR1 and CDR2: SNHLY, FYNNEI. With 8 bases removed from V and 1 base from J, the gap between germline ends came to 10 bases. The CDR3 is CASVLGGTDTQYF. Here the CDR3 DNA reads TGTGCCAGCGTGTTAGGAGGCACAGATACGCAGTATTTT.

The CDR3 DNA follows: TGTGCCAGTAGTATAGAAGGGGGTTACTATGGCTACACCTTC. This encodes CASSIEGGYYGYTF. The chain employs TRBV19 and TRBJ1-2; tentative D call: TRBD1 (6 bases). Trimming shortened V by 0 bases and J by 3 bases, and 8 bases separated the two germline ends. Germline CDR1 LNHDA, CDR2 SQIVND (reference sequence). The CDR3 loop spans 14 amino acids.

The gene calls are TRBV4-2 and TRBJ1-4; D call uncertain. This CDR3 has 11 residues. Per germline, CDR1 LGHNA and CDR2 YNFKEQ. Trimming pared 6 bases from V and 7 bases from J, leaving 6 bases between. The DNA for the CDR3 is TGTGCCAGCAGGGTCACTGAAAAACTGTTTTTT. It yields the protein CASRVTEKLFF.

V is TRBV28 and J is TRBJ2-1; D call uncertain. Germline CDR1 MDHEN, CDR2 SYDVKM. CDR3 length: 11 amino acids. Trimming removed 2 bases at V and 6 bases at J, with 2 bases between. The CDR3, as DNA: TGTGCCAGCAGTTTAGTCAATGAGCAGTTCTTC. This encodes CASSLVNEQFF.

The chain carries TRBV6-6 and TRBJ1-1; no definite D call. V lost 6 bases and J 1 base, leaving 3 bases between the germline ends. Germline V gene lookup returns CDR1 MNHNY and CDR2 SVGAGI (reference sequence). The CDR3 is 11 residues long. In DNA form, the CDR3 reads TGTGCCAGCAGGGAGAACACTGAAGCTTTCTTT. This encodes CASRENTEAFF.

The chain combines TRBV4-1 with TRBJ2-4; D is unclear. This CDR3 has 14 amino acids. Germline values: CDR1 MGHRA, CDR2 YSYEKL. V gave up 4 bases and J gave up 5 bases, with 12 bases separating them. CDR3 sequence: CASSPDPAQNIQYF. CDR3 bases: TGCGCCAGCAGCCCGGATCCGGCCCAAAACATTCAGTACTTC.

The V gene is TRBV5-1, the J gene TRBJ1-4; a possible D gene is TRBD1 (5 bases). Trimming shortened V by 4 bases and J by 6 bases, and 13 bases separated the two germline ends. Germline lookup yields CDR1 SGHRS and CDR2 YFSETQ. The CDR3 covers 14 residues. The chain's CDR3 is CASSPGTADEKLFF. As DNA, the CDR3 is TGCGCCAGCAGCCCCGGGACCGCTGATGAAAAACTGTTTTTT.

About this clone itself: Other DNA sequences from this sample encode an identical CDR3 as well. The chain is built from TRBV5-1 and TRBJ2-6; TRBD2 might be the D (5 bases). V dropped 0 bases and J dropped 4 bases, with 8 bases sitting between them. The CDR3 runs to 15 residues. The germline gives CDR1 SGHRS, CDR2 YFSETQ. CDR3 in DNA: TGCGCCAGCAGCTTGGGAGGGCCGGGGGCCAACGTCCTGACTTTC. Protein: CASSLGGPGANVLTF.

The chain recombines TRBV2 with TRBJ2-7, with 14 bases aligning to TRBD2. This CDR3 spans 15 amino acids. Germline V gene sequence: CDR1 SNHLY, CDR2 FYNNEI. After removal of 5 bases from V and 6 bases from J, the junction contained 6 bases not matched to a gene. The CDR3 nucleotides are TGTGCCAGCAGTCCTGGACTAGCGGGAGGTAGCGAGCAGTACTTC. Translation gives CASSPGLAGGSEQYF.

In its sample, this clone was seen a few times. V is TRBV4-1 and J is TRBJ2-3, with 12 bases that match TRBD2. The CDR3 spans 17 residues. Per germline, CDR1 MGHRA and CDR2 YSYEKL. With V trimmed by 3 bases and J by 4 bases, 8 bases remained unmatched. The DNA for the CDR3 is TGCGCCAGCAGCCACGTCCTGACTAGCGGGAGTCCAGATACGCAGTATTTT. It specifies CASSHVLTSGSPDTQYF.

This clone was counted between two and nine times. CDR3 sequence reads: CASSLDWFGEAFF. In DNA form, the CDR3 reads TGTGCCAGCAGCTTAGACTGGTTCGGGGAAGCTTTCTTT. This chain links TRBV7-9 with TRBJ1-1; D is uncertain. The V and J ends lost 1 base and 8 bases respectively, with 11 bases between them. Germline V gene lookup returns CDR1 SEHNR and CDR2 FQNEAQ (reference sequence). The CDR3 contains 13 residues.

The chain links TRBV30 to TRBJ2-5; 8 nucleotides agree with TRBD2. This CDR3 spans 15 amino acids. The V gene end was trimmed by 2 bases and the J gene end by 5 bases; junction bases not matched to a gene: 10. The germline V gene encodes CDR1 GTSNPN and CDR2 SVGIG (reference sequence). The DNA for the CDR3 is TGTGCCTGGAGTCTAACCGGGACTAGTAGGGAGACCCAGTACTTC. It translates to CAWSLTGTSRETQYF.

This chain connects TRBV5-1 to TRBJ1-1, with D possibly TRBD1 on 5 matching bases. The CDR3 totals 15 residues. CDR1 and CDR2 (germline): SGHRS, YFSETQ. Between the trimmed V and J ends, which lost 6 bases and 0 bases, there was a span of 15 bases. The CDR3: CASTLGGRLNTEAFF. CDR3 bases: TGCGCCAGCACATTGGGGGGTCGGCTGAACACTGAAGCTTTCTTT.

The CDR3 DNA reads as TGTGCTAGTGGCCCCGGGACAGTATCCCCCCAGCCCCAGCATTTT. The encoded protein is CASGPGTVSPQPQHF. The chain is built from TRBV12-5 and TRBJ1-5, with 7 bases matching TRBD1. Trimming at V came to 6 bases and at J to 7 bases, leaving 12 bases not matched to a gene. Germline CDR1 is LGHNT and CDR2 is FRNRAP. The CDR3 consists of 15 residues.

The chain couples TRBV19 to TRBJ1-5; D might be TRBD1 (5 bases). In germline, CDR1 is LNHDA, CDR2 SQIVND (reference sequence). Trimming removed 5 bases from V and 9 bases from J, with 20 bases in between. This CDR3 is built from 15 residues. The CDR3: CASSLVGQGAVPQHF. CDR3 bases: TGTGCCAGTAGTCTCGTGGGGCAGGGCGCTGTGCCCCAGCATTTT.

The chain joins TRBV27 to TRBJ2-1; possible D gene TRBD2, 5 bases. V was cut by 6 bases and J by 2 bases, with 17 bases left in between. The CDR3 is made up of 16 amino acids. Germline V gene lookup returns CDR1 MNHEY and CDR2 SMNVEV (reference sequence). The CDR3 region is CASSGDFGLPYNEQFF. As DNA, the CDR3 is TGTGCCAGCAGCGGGGATTTTGGGCTCCCCTACAATGAGCAGTTCTTC.

CDR3 region: CASSFSPLARTYEQYF. Written as DNA, the CDR3 is TGTGCCAGCAGTTTCAGCCCACTAGCGAGGACCTACGAGCAGTACTTC. V usage is TRBV28 and J usage is TRBJ2-7; 7 bases fit TRBD2. CDR3 size: 16 residues. Trimming removed 3 bases from V and 2 bases from J; junction bases left unmatched: 10. Per the germline V gene, CDR1 is MDHEN and CDR2 is SYDVKM.

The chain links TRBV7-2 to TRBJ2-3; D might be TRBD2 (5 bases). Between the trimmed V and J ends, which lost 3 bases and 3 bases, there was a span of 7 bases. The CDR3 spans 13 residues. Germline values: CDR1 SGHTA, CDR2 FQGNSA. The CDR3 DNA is TGTGCCAGCAGCTTTCGGGGTACAGATACGCAGTATTTT. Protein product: CASSFRGTDTQYF. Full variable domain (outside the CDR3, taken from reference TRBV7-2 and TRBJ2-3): GAGVSQSPSNKVTEKGKDVELRCDPISGHTALYWYRQSLGQGLEFLIYFQGNSAPDKSGLPSDRFSAERTGGSVSTLTIQRTQQEDSAVYLCASSFRGTDTQYFGPGTRLTVL.

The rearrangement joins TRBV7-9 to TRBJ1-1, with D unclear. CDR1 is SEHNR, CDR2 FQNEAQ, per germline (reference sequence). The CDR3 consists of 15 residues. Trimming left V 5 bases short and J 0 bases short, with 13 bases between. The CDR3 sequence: CASSPPDGMNTEAFF. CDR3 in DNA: TGTGCCAGCAGCCCACCGGACGGAATGAACACTGAAGCTTTCTTT.